The 27 T cell receptor beta chains presented below share a single source sample, sequenced in a study of blood T cell repertoires in COVID-19. The assay was immunoSEQ multiplex PCR, and TCRdb's table has in-frame clones only and misses some. The table shows tens of thousands of clones, with 75% to 90% occurring only once. The material sequenced was peripheral blood. The receptor source for this set is a man older than 75 with acute or convalescent COVID-19.

The chain carries TRBV30 and TRBJ2-7; the D gene is possibly TRBD1 (6 bases). The V gene lost 5 bases and the J gene lost 0 bases, with 11 bases spanning the gap. CDR1 is GTSNPN and CDR2 is SVGIG in the germline V gene (reference sequence). This CDR3 has 13 residues. For the CDR3, the DNA is TGTGCCTGGCAGGGGTCCCCCTCCTACGAGCAGTACTTC. It encodes CAWQGSPSYEQYF.

The CDR3 DNA reads as TGTGCCTGGGCCGGGACAGCGCAAGAGACCCAGTACTTC. Protein: CAWAGTAQETQYF. This chain uses TRBV30 with TRBJ2-5; TRBD1 agrees at 7 bases. The CDR3 spans 13 residues. V lost 5 bases, J lost 2 bases, and 5 bases stayed unmatched. From germline, CDR1 is GTSNPN and CDR2 SVGIG (reference sequence).

The rearrangement uses TRBV6-6 and TRBJ2-1; tentative D call: TRBD2 (5 bases). This CDR3 has 16 amino acids. The V end was cut by 0 bases, the J end by 0 bases, with 9 bases between. Germline V lookup: CDR1 MNHNY, CDR2 SVGAGI (reference sequence). The CDR3 loop is CASSYSPGSSYNEQFF. The CDR3 DNA reads TGTGCCAGCAGTTACTCGCCGGGATCCTCCTACAATGAGCAGTTCTTC.

V gene TRBV7-2 combines with J gene TRBJ2-7, with a possible D match to TRBD2 (6 bases). Germline loops: CDR1 SGHTA, CDR2 FQGNSA. V was trimmed by 8 bases and J by 3 bases, leaving 17 bases between them. This CDR3 is built from 14 residues. The DNA of the CDR3 is TGTGCCAGCGCTCTGGCGGGAAGGGGCTACGAGCAGTACTTC. It specifies CASALAGRGYEQYF.

This rearrangement joins TRBV6-1 to TRBJ1-3; 10 bases line up with TRBD1. This CDR3 has 18 amino acids. Germline trimming cut 4 bases from V and 0 bases from J; bases unmatched to any gene: 9. CDR1 and CDR2 (germline): MNHNS, SASEGT. CDR3 sequence reads: CASSGAGTGVLSGNTIYF. The DNA for the CDR3 is TGTGCCAGCAGTGGGGCCGGGACAGGGGTCCTCTCTGGAAACACCATATATTTT.

This clone occurred once. The rearrangement uses TRBV18 and TRBJ2-7; perhaps TRBD1 as D (6 bases). Germline assignment: CDR1 KGHSH and CDR2 LQKENI. This CDR3 has 13 residues. Trimming pared 5 bases from V and 2 bases from J, leaving 10 bases between. CDR3 sequence: CASSADSAYEQYF. The CDR3, as DNA: TGTGCCAGCTCAGCGGACAGTGCCTACGAGCAGTACTTC.

The chain links TRBV25-1 to TRBJ2-3; 7 bases are a match to TRBD2. This CDR3 contains 14 residues. V trimming: 4 bases; J trimming: 6 bases; junction bases outside the gene matches: 7. CDR1 is MGHDK and CDR2 is SYGVNS in the germline V gene. The chain's CDR3 is CASSGGGGLDTQYF. The CDR3 bases are TGTGCCAGCAGTGGGGGGGGAGGCTTGGATACGCAGTATTTT.

This chain connects TRBV29-1 to TRBJ2-2, with TRBD2 identical over 10 bases. Trimming at V came to 5 bases and at J to 4 bases, leaving 7 bases not matched to a gene. Germline V lookup: CDR1 SQVTM, CDR2 ANQGSEA. The CDR3 runs to 15 residues. The DNA for the CDR3 is TGCAGCGTTACCTTCAGCGGGAGGGGCACCGGGGAGCTGTTTTTT. Its protein is CSVTFSGRGTGELFF.

CDR3 DNA sequence: TGTGCCAGCAAACGTCCGGGACAGGGGAACACTGAAGCTTTCTTT. Its translation: CASKRPGQGNTEAFF. The chain combines TRBV6-5 with TRBJ1-1; 9 bases fit TRBD1. Germline V gene data show CDR1 as MNHEY and CDR2 as SVGAGI. CDR3 length: 15 amino acids. Trimming cost V 7 bases and J 1 base; bases outside gene matches: 7.

This clone was seen a handful of times. The gene calls are TRBV5-6 and TRBJ1-1; D is undetermined. The CDR3 is 15 residues long. The V end was cut by 0 bases, the J end by 4 bases, with 13 bases between. The germline V gene has CDR1 SGHDT and CDR2 YYEEEE. CDR3 DNA: TGTGCCAGCAGCTTGGGACTGGGAGGAAGCACTGAAGCTTTCTTT. Its protein is CASSLGLGGSTEAFF.

This clone is categorized as hyperexpanded (1% or more). V gene TRBV18 combines with J gene TRBJ1-1, with 8 bases aligning to TRBD1. The CDR3 runs to 15 residues. The V gene's germline CDR1 is KGHSH and CDR2 LQKENI. V trimming: 0 bases; J trimming: 11 bases; junction bases outside the gene matches: 11. CDR3 DNA: TGTGCCAGCTCACCACCGGCAGGGGGCGTAAAAGTGGCTTTCTTT. Its protein product is CASSPPAGGVKVAFF. Together with reference TRBV18 and TRBJ1-1, the CDR3 gives the full variable domain: NAGVMQNPRHLVRRRGQEARLRCSPMKGHSHVYWYRQLPEEGLKFMVYLQKENIIDESGMPKERFSAEFPKEGPSILRIQQVVRGDSAAYFCASSPPAGGVKVAFFGQGTRLTVV.

V and J are TRBV28 and TRBJ2-7; possibly TRBD2 for D (7 bases). Germline V CDR1 and CDR2: MDHEN, SYDVKM. CDR3 length equals 13 residues. V lost 6 bases and J 6 bases, leaving 15 bases between the germline ends. CDR3 residues: CASRGATSAEQYF. Written as DNA, the CDR3 is TGTGCCAGCAGGGGGGCCACTAGCGCCGAGCAGTACTTC. The full variable domain, completed using reference TRBV28 and TRBJ2-7, is DVKVTQSSRYLVKRTGEKVFLECVQDMDHENMFWYRQDPGLGLRLIYFSYDVKMKEKGDIPEGYSVSREKKERFSLILESASTNQTSMYLCASRGATSAEQYFGPGTRLTVT.

CDR3 sequence (DNA): TGTGCCAGTAGTACGGGACAGGGTGGCTTCTGGCAGCCCCAGCATTTT. This codes for CASSTGQGGFWQPQHF. V gene TRBV19 combines with J gene TRBJ1-5, with 9 bases identical to TRBD1. CDR3 length equals 16 residues. V lost 4 bases and J lost 7; bases outside the gene matches: 11. CDR1 and CDR2 (germline): LNHDA, SQIVND (reference sequence).

This clone was seen just once. The rearrangement joins TRBV11-3 to TRBJ2-1; a possible D gene is TRBD2 (6 bases). This CDR3 contains 15 residues. With 3 bases removed from V and 5 bases from J, the gap between germline ends came to 14 bases. Germline values: CDR1 SGHNT, CDR2 YENEEA. The CDR3 DNA is TGTGCCAGCAGCTTTGAGCGGGCTAGCAACAATGAGCAGTTCTTC. As protein: CASSFERASNNEQFF.

This chain connects TRBV5-5 to TRBJ1-3; D gene ambiguous. The CDR3 loop spans 17 amino acids. Germline V lookup: CDR1 SGHKS, CDR2 YYEKEE (reference sequence). The germline V and J ends were trimmed by 2 bases and 0 bases, with 15 bases remaining between them. DNA for the CDR3: TGTGCCAGCAGCTTTGAGATCGGTTTCCTCTCTGGAAACACCATATATTTT. Translated: CASSFEIGFLSGNTIYF.

V and J are TRBV12-3 or TRBV12-4 and TRBJ2-5; D gene unclear. Trimming left V 6 bases short and J 2 bases short, with 10 bases between. This CDR3 region has 13 residues. CDR3 coding DNA: TGTGCCAGCAGCCTCGGAGCGCAAGAGACCCAGTACTTC. It is translated as CASSLGAQETQYF.

The genes are TRBV6-5 and TRBJ2-6; D is uncertain. The CDR3 runs to 15 residues. The V gene lost 6 bases and the J gene lost 0 bases, with 9 bases spanning the gap. Germline CDR1 reads MNHEY; CDR2 reads SVGAGI. The CDR3: CASRAETSGANVLTF. CDR3 DNA: TGTGCCAGCAGGGCCGAAACCTCTGGGGCCAACGTCCTGACTTTC.

The V gene is TRBV7-9, the J gene TRBJ2-7, with 13 bases matching TRBD2. Germline V gene lookup returns CDR1 SEHNR and CDR2 FQNEAQ (reference sequence). Trimming took 1 base from V and 9 from J; bases not matched to a gene: 6. CDR3 length: 15 residues. CDR3 nucleotides: TGTGCCAGCAGCTTAGATGGGACTAGCGGGACAGTGCAGTACTTC. Translation: CASSLDGTSGTVQYF.

J is TRBJ2-1 and V is TRBV27, with D maybe TRBD1 (5 bases). CDR1 MNHEY and CDR2 SMNVEV come from the germline V gene (reference sequence). This CDR3 has 12 residues. The germline V and J ends were trimmed by 6 bases and 7 bases, with 10 bases remaining between them. In nucleotides, the CDR3 is TGTGCCAGCAGCCTAAGGGGTAATGAGCAGTTCTTC. Amino acid sequence: CASSLRGNEQFF.

This clone has only one observation. The chain couples TRBV5-6 to TRBJ1-1; D remains unclear. Looked up from germline, CDR1 is SGHDT and CDR2 is YYEEEE. CDR3 length: 14 residues. With 5 bases removed from V and 1 base from J, the gap between germline ends came to 12 bases. The CDR3 DNA follows: TGTGCCAGCAGTCATGGGCTAAAGAACACTGAAGCTTTCTTT. Its protein product is CASSHGLKNTEAFF.

The CDR3 bases are TGTGCCACACCAGGCGGACACCCGTTGATGAACTATGGCTACACCTTC. It codes for CATPGGHPLMNYGYTF. The chain couples TRBV6-8 to TRBJ1-2; tentatively, D is TRBD1 (5 bases). CDR1 and CDR2 (germline): MNHGY, SAAAGT. V was cut by 10 bases and J by 2 bases, with 23 bases left in between. CDR3 length: 16 amino acids.

J is TRBJ2-1 and V is TRBV18; the D gene is possibly TRBD1 (6 bases). The V gene's germline CDR1 is KGHSH and CDR2 LQKENI. The V end was cut by 3 bases, the J end by 8 bases, with 14 bases between. There are 14 residues in the CDR3. For the CDR3, the DNA is TGTGCCAGCTCACCGGACAGAGGAGTCGATGAGCAGTTCTTC. Residues: CASSPDRGVDEQFF.

This chain uses TRBV19 with TRBJ2-3; 11 bases map to TRBD2. The CDR3 runs 16 residues. The V segment lost 2 bases and the J segment 5 bases; nucleotides outside the gene matches: 6. In germline, CDR1 is LNHDA, CDR2 SQIVND (reference sequence). CDR3 in amino acids: CASSILLAGALDTQYF. In DNA form, the CDR3 reads TGTGCCAGTAGTATACTACTAGCGGGAGCTTTAGATACGCAGTATTTT.

CDR3 DNA: TGCGCCAGCAGTGAGAATAGAGGCGGGAGAGGCACAGATACGCAGTATTTT. This sequence encodes CASSENRGGRGTDTQYF. This chain links TRBV10-2 with TRBJ2-3; 7 bases agree with TRBD2. V shed 2 bases, J shed 1 base, and the junction held 9 bases outside the gene matches. CDR3 length equals 17 residues. Germline CDR1 is WSHSY and CDR2 is SAAADI.

About this clone: The junction and the germline gene differ at one end; a read error may be behind it. The rearrangement joins TRBV5-1 to TRBJ1-2; 8 positions match TRBD1. CDR3 length equals 16 residues. CDR1 and CDR2 (germline): SGHRS, YFSETQ. The chain's CDR3 is CATSLGTGGGNYGYTF. The CDR3 DNA sequence: TGCGCCACCAGCCTGGGAACAGGGGGGGGCAACTATGGCTACACCTTC.

The chain carries TRBV11-2 and TRBJ2-1; possible D gene TRBD2, 6 bases. Trimming took 5 bases from V and 5 from J, leaving 19 bases between them. Germline-derived CDR1 and CDR2 are SGHAT and FQNNGV. The CDR3 covers 16 residues. DNA for the CDR3: TGTGCCAGCAGCACAACCCGGGGTAGCGGTAACAATGAGCAGTTCTTC. Amino acids: CASSTTRGSGNNEQFF. The variable domain in full, with the rest retrieved from reference TRBV11-2 and TRBJ2-1, is EAGVAQSPRYKIIEKRQSVAFWCNPISGHATLYWYQQILGQGPKLLIQFQNNGVVDDSQLPKDRFSAERLKGVDSTLKIQPAKLEDSAVYLCASSTTRGSGNNEQFFGPGTRLTVL.

This chain joins TRBV24-1 and TRBJ2-3, with 11 bases identical to TRBD2. There are 15 residues in the CDR3. Per the germline V gene, CDR1 is KGHDR and CDR2 is SFDVKD. The V and J ends lost 5 bases and 2 bases, in that order; junction bases with no gene match: 2. In nucleotides, the CDR3 is TGTGCCACCAGTGGGACTAGCGGGTTCACAGATACGCAGTATTTT. Amino acids: CATSGTSGFTDTQYF.